A selection of T cell receptor beta chains follows, all from one sample in a study of T cell repertoires in cytomegalovirus infection. Using its own MiXCR run on the reads, TCRdb lists one record per CDR3 protein. The profile shows roughly 990,000 distinct CDR3 sequences, approximately 31% of them singletons. These receptors have no identified antigens. The material sequenced was cultured CD8+ T cells from PBMCs, taken from culture after CMV antigen stimulation. The source is a human donor in good health (CMV status not recorded). Some clones in this sample may be carry-over from other donors' samples. CDR3s include the opening cysteine and the closing phenylalanine or tryptophan. Each record gives: J gene, clone size, D gene, V gene, CDR3 protein. A D gene is named only where the DNA matches it firmly. Only part of the rows carry a size: once, few, many, or a class if the clone is expanded.

J: TRBJ2-5
size: .
D: TRBD2
V: TRBV6-1
CDR3: CASSEGGDYKETQYF

J: TRBJ1-1
size: .
D: .
V: TRBV19
CDR3: CASRTGLNTEAFF

J: TRBJ2-7
size: .
D: .
V: TRBV13
CDR3: CASSLGAGQSSPYEQYF

J: TRBJ2-3
size: many
D: .
V: TRBV6-1
CDR3: CASSEPASGTDTQYF

J: TRBJ2-1
size: .
D: .
V: TRBV5-5
CDR3: CASSFWRGARGEQFF

J: TRBJ2-3
size: .
D: .
V: TRBV19
CDR3: CASSIAGSTDTQYF

J: TRBJ1-4
size: .
D: TRBD1
V: TRBV28
CDR3: CASSPDRVGHEKLFF

J: TRBJ2-4
size: few
D: TRBD1
V: TRBV27
CDR3: CASSKSGTGIGKNIQYF

J: TRBJ1-1
size: .
D: .
V: TRBV20-1
CDR3: CSARDKQDAYTEAFF

J: TRBJ2-3
size: .
D: .
V: TRBV7-9
CDR3: CASSPAHDTDTQYF

J: TRBJ2-5
size: .
D: TRBD2
V: TRBV2
CDR3: CASSEWLAGGSQETQYF

J: TRBJ2-5
size: .
D: TRBD1
V: TRBV5-5
CDR3: CASSLILGQSQETQYF

J: TRBJ2-2
size: .
D: TRBD2
V: TRBV20-1
CDR3: CSARELAVTGELFF